These 28 T cell receptor beta chains originate from one sample sequenced in a study of T cells after yellow fever vaccination. TCRdb fed the 5' RACE reads into MiXCR, producing one record per CDR3 protein. The table shows 450,000 to 650,000 distinct CDR3 sequences, with about a fifth occurring only once. The source material was PBMCs, sampled 20 to 25 days after the first yellow fever vaccination. Every receptor here comes from a man aged 18 to 30 who received the YFV17D yellow fever vaccine.

This chain uses TRBV6-2 or TRBV6-3 with TRBJ2-7; no clear D. CDR3 length equals 12 residues. The germline CDR1 and CDR2 sequences are MNHEY and SVGEGT. Trimming cost V 4 bases and J 3 bases, with 7 bases left between them. The CDR3 reads CASSWSFYEQYF. Here the CDR3 DNA reads TGTGCCAGCAGTTGGAGCTTCTACGAGCAGTACTTC.

V usage is TRBV12-5 and J usage is TRBJ2-5; weak D call: TRBD1 (5 bases). This CDR3 contains 14 residues. The V end lost 4 bases, the J end lost 4 bases, and 13 bases lay between the germline ends. In germline, CDR1 is LGHNT, CDR2 FRNRAP. CDR3 DNA: TGTGCTAGTGGTTCGGGCAGGGAAGGAGAGACCCAGTACTTC. As protein: CASGSGREGETQYF.

The chain uses TRBV4-2 and TRBJ1-5; 8 positions agree with TRBD1. With 11 bases clipped from V and 6 bases from J, the junction kept 12 bases outside the gene matches. Germline CDR1 and CDR2: LGHNA and YNFKEQ. CDR3 length: 14 amino acids. The CDR3 loop is CASQGAGLGQPQHF. CDR3 bases: TGTGCCTCCCAGGGGGCCGGCTTAGGTCAGCCCCAGCATTTT.

This chain uses TRBV7-8 with TRBJ1-2, with 10 bases that match TRBD1. V gave up 5 bases and J gave up 5 bases; unmatched junction bases: 8. CDR1 is SGHVS and CDR2 is FQNEAQ in the germline V gene. The CDR3 spans 15 residues. The CDR3 loop is CASSGTGEGFYGYTF. The CDR3 bases are TGTGCCAGCAGCGGGACAGGGGAGGGCTTTTATGGCTACACCTTC.

This clonotype has only a few counts. The chain is built from TRBV6-5 and TRBJ2-1; D gene ambiguous. Germline V gives CDR1 MNHEY, CDR2 SVGAGI. The V end lost 0 bases, the J end lost 6 bases, and 12 bases lay between the germline ends. The CDR3 contains 15 residues. The DNA of the CDR3 is TGTGCCAGCAGTTACTCGAGCGCTAGATCCAATGAGCAGTTCTTC. Its protein is CASSYSSARSNEQFF.

The chain's CDR3 is CASSVAPGGGNEQFF. The CDR3 nucleotides read TGTGCCAGCAGCGTAGCCCCGGGGGGGGGCAATGAGCAGTTCTTC. J is TRBJ2-1 and V is TRBV9; TRBD2 matches 8 bases. Germline V lookup: CDR1 SGDLS, CDR2 YYNGEE. This CDR3 is 15 amino acids long. V was clipped by 0 bases and J by 6 bases; unmatched bases: 5.

There are a few counts of this clonotype. The chain combines TRBV29-1 with TRBJ1-2, with TRBD1 identical over 7 bases. CDR1 is SQVTM, CDR2 ANQGSEA, per germline. This CDR3 has 13 amino acids. J gave up 2 bases and V 7 bases, and 7 bases lay outside the gene matches. CDR3 sequence: CSARDSANYGYTF. The CDR3 DNA reads TGCAGCGCACGGGACAGTGCGAACTATGGCTACACCTTC.

The genes are TRBV24-1 and TRBJ2-5, with unresolved D. V was clipped by 3 bases and J by 5 bases, with 6 bases between them. This CDR3 has 12 residues. CDR1 is KGHDR and CDR2 is SFDVKD in the germline V gene. The CDR3: CATSDARETQYF. The CDR3 bases are TGTGCCACCAGTGATGCACGTGAGACCCAGTACTTC.

This clonotype appeared a few times. The chain couples TRBV4-1 to TRBJ1-1, with a tentative D call TRBD1 (6 bases). The V gene lost 0 bases and the J gene lost 3 bases, with 11 bases spanning the gap. Germline CDR1 reads MGHRA; CDR2 reads YSYEKL. CDR3 length: 15 amino acids. The DNA for the CDR3 is TGCGCCAGCAGCCAAGAGAGGGCAGGGGACACTGAAGCTTTCTTT. Its protein is CASSQERAGDTEAFF.

This chain joins TRBV12-3 or TRBV12-4 and TRBJ2-1; 13 nucleotides line up with TRBD2. V was pared by 5 bases and J by 6 bases, with 4 bases of the junction left unmatched. This CDR3 comprises 15 residues. Here the CDR3 reads CASSATSGGANEQFF. CDR3 DNA: TGTGCCAGCAGTGCCACTAGCGGGGGGGCCAATGAGCAGTTCTTC.

The chain links TRBV2 to TRBJ1-5; perhaps TRBD1 as D (5 bases). Germline V lookup: CDR1 SNHLY, CDR2 FYNNEI. This CDR3 is 14 amino acids long. V lost 6 bases, J lost 2 bases, and 11 bases lay in between. The CDR3 loop reads CASSDGGGNQPQHF. CDR3 DNA sequence: TGTGCCAGCAGCGACGGAGGGGGCAATCAGCCCCAGCATTTT.

This clonotype was counted between two and nine times. V gene TRBV5-1 combines with J gene TRBJ1-6; D not resolved. V lost 0 bases and J lost 6, with 13 bases in between. The V gene's germline CDR1 is SGHRS and CDR2 YFSETQ. This CDR3 is 16 amino acids long. The CDR3: CASSLGQAWANSPLHF. The DNA for the CDR3 is TGCGCCAGCAGCTTGGGGCAGGCATGGGCTAATTCACCCCTCCACTTT.

This chain connects TRBV5-1 to TRBJ2-1, with 8 bases matching TRBD2. The CDR3 has 14 amino acids. The germline CDR1 and CDR2 sequences are SGHRS and YFSETQ. Germline trimming cut 3 bases from V and 12 bases from J; bases unmatched to any gene: 11. CDR3: CASSSTRGDRGQFF. CDR3 in DNA: TGCGCCAGCAGCTCAACGCGGGGGGACCGTGGGCAGTTCTTC.

The chain couples TRBV10-3 to TRBJ1-5; D remains ambiguous. Trimming took off 0 bases at V and 8 bases at J, with 14 bases between the two ends. CDR3 length: 15 residues. Germline-derived CDR1 and CDR2 are ENHRY and SYGVKD. As DNA, the CDR3 is TGTGCCATCAGTGAGTCGATACTCTATAGGGAGCCCCAGCATTTT. Translation gives CAISESILYREPQHF.

CDR3 DNA: TGTGCCAGCAGCTCGGCTTCGGGGGGGCGGGAGACCCAGTACTTC. Translated: CASSSASGGRETQYF. V gene TRBV7-8 combines with J gene TRBJ2-5, with TRBD2 matching 8 bases. The V and J ends lost 4 bases and 5 bases, in that order; junction bases with no gene match: 9. This CDR3 has 15 residues. Germline V CDR1 and CDR2: SGHVS, FQNEAQ.

The V gene is TRBV7-2, the J gene TRBJ1-6; D is possibly TRBD1 (5 bases). V shed 4 bases and J shed 5 bases, with 15 bases lying between them. The germline V gene has CDR1 SGHTA and CDR2 FQGNSA. This CDR3 is built from 16 residues. CDR3 in amino acids: CASSSGTRGHNSPLHF. In nucleotides, the CDR3 is TGTGCCAGCAGCTCGGGAACAAGGGGTCATAATTCACCCCTCCACTTT. The whole variable domain, remainder taken from reference TRBV7-2 and TRBJ1-6, is GAGVSQSPSNKVTEKGKDVELRCDPISGHTALYWYRQSLGQGLEFLIYFQGNSAPDKSGLPSDRFSAERTGGSVSTLTIQRTQQEDSAVYLCASSSGTRGHNSPLHFGNGTRLTVT.

The rearrangement joins TRBV10-3 to TRBJ2-1; D gene unclear. The V gene lost 0 bases and the J gene lost 9 bases, with 15 bases spanning the gap. This CDR3 has 15 residues. Germline CDR1 and CDR2: ENHRY and SYGVKD. The CDR3 DNA is TGTGCCATCAGTGAGTCCGCATACAGCGTTCGTGAGCAGTTCTTC. Its translation is CAISESAYSVREQFF.

The chain uses TRBV7-3 and TRBJ1-1, with a weak D call TRBD1 (6 bases). V lost 3 bases to trimming and J lost 6 bases, with 11 bases between them. This CDR3 is 13 amino acids long. Germline CDR1 reads SGHTA; CDR2 reads FQGTGA. CDR3 region: CASSFTGAAEAFF. CDR3 DNA: TGTGCCAGCAGCTTCACGGGGGCCGCTGAAGCTTTCTTT.

There are a few counts of this clonotype. This sequence joins TRBV19 and TRBJ2-3; D is uncertain. The CDR3 runs to 13 residues. V shed 6 bases and J shed 6 bases, with 13 bases lying between them. Germline V gene sequence: CDR1 LNHDA, CDR2 SQIVND (reference sequence). DNA of the CDR3: TGTGCCAGTAGGAGCTGGGTCGGCGATACGCAGTATTTT. This gives the protein CASRSWVGDTQYF.

The chain couples TRBV7-2 to TRBJ1-1; a possible D gene is TRBD1 (6 bases). V lost 7 bases and J lost 7, with 25 bases in between. This CDR3 region has 16 residues. Per germline, CDR1 SGHTA and CDR2 FQGNSA. The DNA for the CDR3 is TGTGCCAGCACCTACCCCGAGACAGGTAGTTGGGGTGAAGCTTTCTTT. Its translation is CASTYPETGSWGEAFF.

There are a few counts of this clonotype. The chain links TRBV29-1 to TRBJ2-3; the match to TRBD1 covers 8 bases. The V gene's germline CDR1 is SQVTM and CDR2 ANQGSEA. The ends lost 3 bases at V and 1 base at J; junction bases unmatched: 3. The CDR3 contains 14 residues. The CDR3 reads CSVETGAGTDTQYF. In nucleotides, the CDR3 is TGCAGCGTTGAGACAGGGGCCGGCACAGATACGCAGTATTTT.

This clonotype was seen a few times. CDR3 sequence reads: CASSIKPVAAIYNEQFF. The DNA of the CDR3 is TGTGCCAGTAGTATAAAGCCGGTAGCGGCTATTTACAATGAGCAGTTCTTC. The chain couples TRBV19 to TRBJ2-1, with a possible D match to TRBD2 (6 bases). Looked up from germline, CDR1 is LNHDA and CDR2 is SQIVND (reference sequence). Trimming shortened V by 2 bases and J by 4 bases, and 18 bases separated the two germline ends. The CDR3 loop spans 17 amino acids.

In its sample, this clonotype was seen a few times. The chain recombines TRBV10-3 with TRBJ2-2; D uncertain. There are 16 residues in the CDR3. Germline V gene lookup returns CDR1 ENHRY and CDR2 SYGVKD. V lost 1 base, J lost 0 bases, and 9 bases lay in between. The DNA of the CDR3 is TGTGCCATCAGTGAGTTCAGGCAGGCGAACACCGGGGAGCTGTTTTTT. Translation gives CAISEFRQANTGELFF.

The chain joins TRBV3-1 to TRBJ2-1, with 9 bases lining up with TRBD1. The CDR3 runs to 13 residues. Germline values: CDR1 LGHDT, CDR2 YNNKEL (reference sequence). Trimming removed 6 bases from V and 7 bases from J; junction bases left unmatched: 4. The CDR3 sequence: CASRRQGGNEQFF. The CDR3 nucleotides read TGTGCCAGCAGACGACAGGGGGGGAATGAGCAGTTCTTC.

This chain connects TRBV4-2 to TRBJ1-5, with TRBD1 identical over 9 bases. Germline CDR1 is LGHNA and CDR2 is YNFKEQ. V shed 0 bases and J 8 bases; nucleotides not matched to a gene: 5. The CDR3 is 15 amino acids. CDR3 in DNA: TGTGCCAGCAGCCAAGAAACAGGGGGCAGGGAGCCCCAGCATTTT. Translated, it gives CASSQETGGREPQHF.

The chain recombines TRBV7-8 with TRBJ1-1; 8 bases line up with TRBD1. CDR1 SGHVS and CDR2 FQNEAQ come from the germline V gene. V was pared by 2 bases and J by 4 bases, with 3 bases of the junction left unmatched. The CDR3 has 14 residues. The CDR3 loop reads CASSLLTGATEAFF. The CDR3 DNA reads TGTGCCAGCAGCTTACTGACAGGGGCCACTGAAGCTTTCTTT.

The V and J genes are TRBV12-3 or TRBV12-4 and TRBJ2-3, with 8 bases fitting TRBD2. V gave up 6 bases and J gave up 0 bases; unmatched junction bases: 5. The CDR3 has 15 amino acids. As DNA, the CDR3 is TGTGCCAGCAGGCCAGCGGGGGCTAGCACAGATACGCAGTATTTT. It encodes CASRPAGASTDTQYF.

The gene calls are TRBV3-1 and TRBJ2-3; D is uncertain. The CDR3 covers 14 residues. CDR1 LGHDT and CDR2 YNNKEL come from the germline V gene (reference sequence). Trimming pared 5 bases from V and 5 bases from J, leaving 14 bases between. The CDR3 region has the DNA TGTGCCAGCAGCTCAAGTTCGTGGAAAGATACGCAGTATTTT. It is translated as CASSSSSWKDTQYF.